This T cell receptor (beta chain) is drawn from a study of T cells in Graves' hyperthyroidism and ophthalmopathy. For the study at large: Peripheral blood was secured at the point of initial diagnosis, before any treatment. Study observations and caveats: Researchers report that a 13 V-J model separated ophthalmopathy from stable hyperthyroidism. The majority of expanded thyroid clonotypes above 0.001 also appeared in blood. Model predictions of ophthalmopathy came a median approximately 6 months before onset.

Deletions cut 6 bases from V and 2 bases from J, with 13 bases between. The germline V gene encodes CDR1 SQVTM and CDR2 ANQGSEA. This CDR3 is 13 amino acids long. RNA transcripts provided the source from which TCR beta CDR3 regions were amplified. When the TCR CDR3 underwent first-round RT-PCR, the HTBI primer set was used. TCRdb used MiXCR to reprocess the multiplex PCR reads, holding one entry per CDR3 protein. Among over 350,000 distinct CDR3 sequences, about 14% were seen once, and the ten largest hold roughly 13%. The table lists this clonotype with a few counts. Antigen specificity is unknown. Sequenced: blood. The TCR sequence derives from a young man with Graves' ophthalmopathy. The chain is built from TRBV29-1 and TRBJ1-2, with no clear D. The CDR3 region has the DNA TGCAGCGTCCTCGGGCCCTCCAACTATGGCTACACCTTC. This translates into CSVLGPSNYGYTF.